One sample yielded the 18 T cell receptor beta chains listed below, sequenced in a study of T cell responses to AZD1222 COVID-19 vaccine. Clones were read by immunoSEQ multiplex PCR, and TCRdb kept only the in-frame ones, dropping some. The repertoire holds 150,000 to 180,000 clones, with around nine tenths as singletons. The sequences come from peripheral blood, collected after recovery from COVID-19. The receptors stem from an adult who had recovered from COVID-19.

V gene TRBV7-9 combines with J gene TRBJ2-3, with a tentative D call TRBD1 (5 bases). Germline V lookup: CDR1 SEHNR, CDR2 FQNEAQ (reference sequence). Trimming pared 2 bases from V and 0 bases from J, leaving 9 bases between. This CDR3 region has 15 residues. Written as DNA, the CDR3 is TGTGCCAGCAGCTTACAGGGTGCAAGCACAGATACGCAGTATTTT. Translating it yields CASSLQGASTDTQYF.

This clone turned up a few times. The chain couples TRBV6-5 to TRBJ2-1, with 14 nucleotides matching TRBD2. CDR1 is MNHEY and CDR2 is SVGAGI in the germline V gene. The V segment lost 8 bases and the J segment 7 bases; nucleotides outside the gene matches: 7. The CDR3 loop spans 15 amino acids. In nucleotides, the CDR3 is TGTGCCAGCGTACCGGGACTAGCGGGAGTAAATGAGCAGTTCTTC. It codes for CASVPGLAGVNEQFF.

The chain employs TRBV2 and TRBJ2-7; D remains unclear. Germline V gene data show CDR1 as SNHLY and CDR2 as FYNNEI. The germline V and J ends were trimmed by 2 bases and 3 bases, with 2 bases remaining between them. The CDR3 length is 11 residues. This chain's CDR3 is CASSENYEQYF. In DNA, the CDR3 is TGTGCCAGCAGTGAAAACTACGAGCAGTACTTC.

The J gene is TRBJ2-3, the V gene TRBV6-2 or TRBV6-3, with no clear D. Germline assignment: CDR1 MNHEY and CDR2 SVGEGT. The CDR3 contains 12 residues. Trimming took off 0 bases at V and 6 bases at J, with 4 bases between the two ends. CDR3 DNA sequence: TGTGCCAGCAGTTACTCGAGGGATACGCAGTATTTT. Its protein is CASSYSRDTQYF.

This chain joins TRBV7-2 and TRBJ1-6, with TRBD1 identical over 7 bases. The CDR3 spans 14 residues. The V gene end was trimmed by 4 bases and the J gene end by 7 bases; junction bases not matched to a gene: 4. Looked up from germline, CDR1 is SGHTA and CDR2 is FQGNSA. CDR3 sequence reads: CASSSTGNNSPLHF. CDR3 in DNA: TGTGCCAGCAGCTCGACAGGGAACAATTCACCCCTCCACTTT.

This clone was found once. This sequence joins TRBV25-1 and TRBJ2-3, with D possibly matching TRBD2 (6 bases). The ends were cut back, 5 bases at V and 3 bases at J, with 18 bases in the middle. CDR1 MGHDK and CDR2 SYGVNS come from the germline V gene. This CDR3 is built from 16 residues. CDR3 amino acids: CASSPKEEGTTDTQYF. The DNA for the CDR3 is TGTGCCAGCAGTCCCAAGGAGGAGGGGACGACAGATACGCAGTATTTT.

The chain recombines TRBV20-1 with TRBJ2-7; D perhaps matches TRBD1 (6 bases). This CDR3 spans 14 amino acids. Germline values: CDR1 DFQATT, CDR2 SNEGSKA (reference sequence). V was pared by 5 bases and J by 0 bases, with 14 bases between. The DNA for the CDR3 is TGCAGTGCTGGTGGTACAGGGAGCTCCTACGAGCAGTACTTC. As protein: CSAGGTGSSYEQYF.

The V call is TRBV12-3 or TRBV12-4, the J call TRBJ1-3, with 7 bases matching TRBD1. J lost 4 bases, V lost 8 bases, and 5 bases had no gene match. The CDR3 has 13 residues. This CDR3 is CASLQGNGNTIYF. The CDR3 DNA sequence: TGTGCCAGCCTACAGGGGAACGGAAACACCATATATTTT.

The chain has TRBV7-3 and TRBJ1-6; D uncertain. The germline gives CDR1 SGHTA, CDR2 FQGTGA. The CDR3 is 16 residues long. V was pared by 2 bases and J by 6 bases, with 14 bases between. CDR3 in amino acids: CASSLGPGLTNSPLHF. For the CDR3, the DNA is TGTGCCAGCAGCTTAGGACCGGGTCTGACTAATTCACCCCTCCACTTT.

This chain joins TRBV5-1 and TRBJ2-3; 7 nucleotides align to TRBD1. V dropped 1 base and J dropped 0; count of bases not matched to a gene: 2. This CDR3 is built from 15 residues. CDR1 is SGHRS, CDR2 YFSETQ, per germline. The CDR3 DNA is TGCGCCAGCAGCTTGATACAGGGGAGCACAGATACGCAGTATTTT. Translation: CASSLIQGSTDTQYF.

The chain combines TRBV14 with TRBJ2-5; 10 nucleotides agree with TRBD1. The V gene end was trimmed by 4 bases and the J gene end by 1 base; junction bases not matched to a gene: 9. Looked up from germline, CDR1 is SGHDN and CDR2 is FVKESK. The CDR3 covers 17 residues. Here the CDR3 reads CASSPRDRGRFQETQYF. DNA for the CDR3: TGTGCCAGCAGCCCGAGGGACAGGGGTCGATTCCAAGAGACCCAGTACTTC.

In nucleotides, the CDR3 is TGTGCCAGCAGCCCCCACTTAGCGGGGTCCTCGAGGACCGGGGAGCTGTTTTTT. Protein sequence: CASSPHLAGSSRTGELFF. V gene TRBV7-2 combines with J gene TRBJ2-2, with 8 nucleotides matching TRBD2. V dropped 5 bases and J dropped 5; count of bases not matched to a gene: 16. The CDR3 contains 18 residues. Germline CDR1 SGHTA, CDR2 FQGNSA.

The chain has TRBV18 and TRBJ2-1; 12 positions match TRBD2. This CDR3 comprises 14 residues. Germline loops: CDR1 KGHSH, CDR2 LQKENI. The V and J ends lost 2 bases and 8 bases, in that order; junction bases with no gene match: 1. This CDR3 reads CASSPTSGRHEQFF. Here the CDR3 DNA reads TGTGCCAGCTCACCAACTAGCGGGAGGCATGAGCAGTTCTTC. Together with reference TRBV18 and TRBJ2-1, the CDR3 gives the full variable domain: NAGVMQNPRHLVRRRGQEARLRCSPMKGHSHVYWYRQLPEEGLKFMVYLQKENIIDESGMPKERFSAEFPKEGPSILRIQQVVRGDSAAYFCASSPTSGRHEQFFGPGTRLTVL.

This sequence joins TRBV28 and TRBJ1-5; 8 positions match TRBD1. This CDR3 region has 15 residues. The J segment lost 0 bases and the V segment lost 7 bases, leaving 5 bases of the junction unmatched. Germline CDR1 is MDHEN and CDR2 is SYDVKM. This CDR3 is CASTRQGFSNQPQHF. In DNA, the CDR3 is TGTGCCAGCACCAGACAGGGGTTTAGCAATCAGCCCCAGCATTTT.

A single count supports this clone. CDR3 residues: CASIVPGQGDFWNQPQHF. DNA for the CDR3: TGTGCCAGCATCGTACCGGGACAGGGGGACTTCTGGAATCAGCCCCAGCATTTT. The chain employs TRBV5-8 and TRBJ1-5; 11 bases agree with TRBD1. Germline values: CDR1 SGHTS, CDR2 YDEGEE. Trimming removed 6 bases from V and 4 bases from J; junction bases left unmatched: 15. The CDR3 extends over 18 amino acids.

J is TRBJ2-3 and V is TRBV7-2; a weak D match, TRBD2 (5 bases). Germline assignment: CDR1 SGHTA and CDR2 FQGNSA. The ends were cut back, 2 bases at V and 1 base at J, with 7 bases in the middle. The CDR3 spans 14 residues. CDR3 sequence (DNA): TGTGCCAGCAGCTTATTCGGGGGCACAGATACGCAGTATTTT. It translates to CASSLFGGTDTQYF.

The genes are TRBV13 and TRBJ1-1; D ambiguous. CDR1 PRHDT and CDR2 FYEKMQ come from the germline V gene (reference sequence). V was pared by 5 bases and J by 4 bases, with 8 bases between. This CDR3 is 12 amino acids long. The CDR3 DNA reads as TGTGCCAGCAGCGGCACCCCCACTGAAGCTTTCTTT. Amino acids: CASSGTPTEAFF.

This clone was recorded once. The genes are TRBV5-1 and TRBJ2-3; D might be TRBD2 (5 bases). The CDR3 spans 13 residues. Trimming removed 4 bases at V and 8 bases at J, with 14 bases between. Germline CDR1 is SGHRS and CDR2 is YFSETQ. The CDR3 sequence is CASSIAAESTQYF. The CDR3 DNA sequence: TGCGCCAGCAGCATCGCAGCGGAAAGTACGCAGTATTTT. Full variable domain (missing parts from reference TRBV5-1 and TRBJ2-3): KAGVTQTPRYLIKTRGQQVTLSCSPISGHRSVSWYQQTPGQGLQFLFEYFSETQRNKGNFPGRFSGRQFSNSRSEMNVSTLELGDSALYLCASSIAAESTQYFGPGTRLTVL.